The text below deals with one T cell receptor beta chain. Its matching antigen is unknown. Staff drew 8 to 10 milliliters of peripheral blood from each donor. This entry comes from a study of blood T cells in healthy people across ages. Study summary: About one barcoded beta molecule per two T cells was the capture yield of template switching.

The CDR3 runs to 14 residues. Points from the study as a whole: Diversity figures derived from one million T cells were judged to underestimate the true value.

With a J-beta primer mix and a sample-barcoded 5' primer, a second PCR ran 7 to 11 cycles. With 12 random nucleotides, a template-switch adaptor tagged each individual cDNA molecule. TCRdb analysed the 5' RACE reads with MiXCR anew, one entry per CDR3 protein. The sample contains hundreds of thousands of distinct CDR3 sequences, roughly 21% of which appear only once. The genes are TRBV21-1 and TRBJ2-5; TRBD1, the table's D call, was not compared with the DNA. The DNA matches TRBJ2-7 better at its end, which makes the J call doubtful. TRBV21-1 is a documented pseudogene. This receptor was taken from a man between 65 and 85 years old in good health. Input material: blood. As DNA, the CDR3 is TGTGCCAGCAGCCCGACCCCACAGGCTCGCGAGCAGTACTTC. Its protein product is CASSPTPQAREQYF.